This record concerns one T cell receptor beta chain sequence. The data originate from a study of OX40 agonist ivuxolimab in advanced cancers. Sequenced by immunoSEQ multiplex PCR; TCRdb stores in-frame clones only, minus some. The sample includes 55,000 or so clones, about 88% seen only once; the top ten take 5.5% to 8.5%. V trimming: 5 bases; J trimming: 7 bases; junction bases outside the gene matches: 6. Germline V lookup: CDR1 LNHDA, CDR2 SQIVND (reference sequence). This CDR3 contains 16 residues. The receptor's source is an adult with an advanced solid tumor such as melanoma, head and neck, liver or kidney cancer. This sequence joins TRBV19 and TRBJ2-1; 15 bases map to TRBD2. This specimen consisted of CD4+ or CD8+ T cells sorted from blood, obtained in a trial of the OX40 agonist ivuxolimab. The CDR3 DNA reads as TGTGCCAGTAGTGGACTAGCGGGAGGGCCTTATAATGAGCAGTTCTTC. It translates to CASSGLAGGPYNEQFF.